The source of this T cell receptor beta chain is a study of cytomegalovirus exposure and HLA in healthy donors. Primers for the PCR totalled 60 Vbeta and 13 Jbeta. Generated by immunoSEQ multiplex PCR, the TCRdb table keeps only in-frame clones and is missing some. Of over 150,000 clones listed, 87% are singletons. A word on this clone: The target antigen is unknown.

Germline V gene data show CDR1 as SEHNR and CDR2 as FQNEAQ (reference sequence). The CDR3 covers 15 residues. The V and J ends lost 3 bases and 5 bases respectively, with 14 bases between them. Study results and limitations: Versus the 666-donor mean, an Asian-associated ancestry cluster reportedly showed fewer N-insertions in a later analysis. According to reports, the classifier identified cytomegalovirus status with high specificity and sensitivity. Immune exposure was documented only through CMV serostatus.

V usage is TRBV7-9 and J usage is TRBJ2-1; tentatively, D is TRBD2 (6 bases). Sequencing input: PBMCs. The TCR was taken from a woman aged 25 to 39 in good health and CMV-seronegative. DNA for the CDR3: TGTGCCAGCAGCTTTCGGGAGTTGGGGCACAATGAGCAGTTCTTC. This sequence encodes CASSFRELGHNEQFF.